This TCR beta chain came from a study of T cells in Graves' hyperthyroidism and ophthalmopathy (dated by TCRdb to about 2019). Background on the whole study: Peripheral blood was sampled at the time of initial diagnosis, prior to any treatment. Prospective prediction of ophthalmopathy was tested in an independent validation cohort consisting of fewer than 20 hyperthyroidism patients and some 17 patients who later progressed to ophthalmopathy. The study also compared thyroid tissue and blood T-cell repertoires from about six Graves' hyperthyroidism patients. Following sampling, methimazole starting at 30 mg daily was given to hyperthyroidism patients, and high-dose intravenous methylprednisolone was given to ophthalmopathy patients. The 100 or so discovery patients were divided at random into training and test sets in a 7:3 ratio. To identify TCR V-J signatures that set the groups apart, the researchers used a discovery cohort of more than 95 patients, made up of 40 to 45 with Graves' ophthalmopathy and about 59 with stable Graves' hyperthyroidism. The paper describes TCR Vbeta CDR3 sequencing of some 130 peripheral blood samples, made up of 43 ophthalmopathy patients, over 70 hyperthyroidism patients and roughly 17 progressor patients.

CDR3 length: 13 amino acids, cysteine to phenylalanine. Here the CDR3 DNA is all that survives: 39 bases in frame from base 1. V was cut back by 5 bases and J by 8 bases, leaving a gap of 12 bases between them. Notes on this clonotype: Its antigen target is currently unknown. There are no base qualities to consult, and no much larger clone falls within one base.

The TCR beta CDR3 regions were amplified from the RNA transcripts. For the first round of RT-PCR on the TCR CDR3, the HTBI primer set was used together with the Qiagen OneStep RT-PCR kit. Libraries were constructed in a second round of multiplex PCR, after which size selection and purification were performed. Libraries were sequenced paired-end with 100 bp reads on an Illumina HiSeq2000. The authors' analysis ran thus. Raw data were processed with SOAPnuke, discarding reads with adapters, uncalled bases, mean Phred below 15, or no exact constant-primer or identifier match. High-quality paired reads were merged using COPE v1.2.5, and each unique nucleotide sequence was defined as a clonotype. MiTCR v1.1 was used to align the clonotypes against IMGT TRBV, TRBD and TRBJ reference segments. The analysis included only V-J combinations with a frequency above 0.0001, which together covered around 99% of the repertoires. The TCS score was defined as F50 (clonal expansion) divided by E x V (chaos), with BLOSUM62-based TCRdist calculated between CDR3 peptides within each V-J. Welch's t-statistics and random forest reduced 514 V-J features to some 14, which were used in a naive Bayes classifier (R e1071). TCRdb's own reprocessing of the public reads used fastp at Q25 and MiXCR and kept productive beta chains. Each entry merges the rows of one CDR3 protein and shows their most common DNA and genes. The V and J calls, along with clone size, are taken from TCRdb and not from the paper's own processing. The sample records around 350,000 distinct CDR3 sequences, about 12% of which are singletons. The ten largest make up 9.2% of the sample.

What the work shows at the level of the full study, not this receptor alone: In cross-validation, a model built on a 13 V-J signature told ophthalmopathy apart from stable hyperthyroidism with approximately 90% sensitivity and approximately 81% specificity, and in testing the same model reached 80%/75%. No statistical method was used to fix the sample size in advance, and group allocation was not hidden from the investigators. Most expanded thyroid clonotypes (frequency above 0.001) were also detected in blood, suggesting blood repertoires may reflect thyroid immune responses. In validation, the model predicted progression to ophthalmopathy with roughly 70% sensitivity and less than 75% specificity, a median of about six months before onset.

Stable Graves' hyperthyroidism was defined as the absence of progression to ophthalmopathy over 18 months of follow-up. The hyperthyroidism patients were between 18 and 65 years old and newly diagnosed, with a disease duration of less than 2 months. Exclusion was applied to patients with uncontrolled infections, other autoimmune diseases, pregnancy or lactation. Diagnoses were based on clinical symptoms, serum thyroxine and TRAb, thyroid ultrasound and orbital computed tomography. PBMCs were isolated from 7.5 to 10 ml of fresh peripheral blood by Ficoll-Paque density gradient centrifugation. Trizol reagent was used to extract total RNA, and RNA quality was then checked on an Agilent 2100 Bioanalyzer.

The sequenced sample was blood. The clonotype was recovered from a woman between 18 and 29 years old with Graves' hyperthyroidism. The chain employs TRBV12-3 or TRBV12-4 and TRBJ1-4, with the D gene too uncertain to name. CDR3 sequence: CASSDTGNEKLFF. The bases read TGTGCCAGCAGTGATACGGGCAACGAAAAACTGTTTTTT.